A selection of T cell receptor beta chains follows, all from one sample in a study of T cells in Graves' hyperthyroidism and ophthalmopathy. TCRdb used MiXCR to reprocess the multiplex PCR reads, holding one entry per CDR3 protein. The sample consists of some 350,000 distinct CDR3 sequences, over 15% of them appearing once. Material: blood. The receptors were sampled from a young woman with Graves' hyperthyroidism. Each CDR3 is given with its conserved first and last residue. Fields, in order: clone size, V gene, J gene, D gene, CDR3 protein, CDR3 DNA. The D gene is left open where the match is weak. Size tells how often a clone was seen (once, few, many) or the class of an expanded clone, and some rows leave it out.

abundance: many
v_gene: TRBV20-1
j_gene: TRBJ1-2
d_gene: .
CDR3aa: CSALRGGSWLNYGYTF
CDR3nt: TGCAGTGCTCTGCGTGGGGGTTCTTGGCTCAACTATGGCTACACCTTC

abundance: many
v_gene: TRBV7-2
j_gene: TRBJ2-5
d_gene: .
CDR3aa: CASNILGGEETKYF
CDR3nt: TGTGCCAGCAACATCCTCGGGGGCGAGGAGACCAAGTACTTC

abundance: many
v_gene: TRBV6-1
j_gene: TRBJ1-1
d_gene: .
CDR3aa: CASHARRAEAFF
CDR3nt: TGTGCCAGCCACGCAAGAAGGGCGGAAGCTTTCTTT

abundance: .
v_gene: TRBV28
j_gene: TRBJ2-5
d_gene: TRBD1
CDR3aa: CASSSGGGTGGVETQYF
CDR3nt: TGTGCCAGCAGTTCTGGGGGAGGGACAGGGGGAGTAGAGACCCAGTACTTC

abundance: many
v_gene: TRBV7-2
j_gene: TRBJ2-6
d_gene: .
CDR3aa: CASSFRSSGANVLTF
CDR3nt: TGTGCCAGCAGCTTCCGAAGCTCTGGGGCCAACGTCCTGACTTTC

abundance: many
v_gene: TRBV7-2
j_gene: TRBJ2-2
d_gene: TRBD1
CDR3aa: CASSPDRDGELFF
CDR3nt: TGTGCCAGCAGCCCCGACAGGGACGGGGAGCTGTTTTTT

abundance: many
v_gene: TRBV4-2
j_gene: TRBJ2-2
d_gene: TRBD2
CDR3aa: CASSQVLAGGSGELFF
CDR3nt: TGTGCCAGCAGCCAAGTCTTGGCGGGGGGGTCCGGGGAGCTGTTTTTT

abundance: many
v_gene: TRBV6-1
j_gene: TRBJ1-5
d_gene: TRBD1
CDR3aa: CASSEGQLGNQPQHF
CDR3nt: TGTGCCAGCAGTGAGGGACAGCTTGGTAATCAGCCCCAGCATTTT

abundance: .
v_gene: TRBV6-2/TRBV6-3
j_gene: TRBJ2-7
d_gene: .
CDR3aa: CASRTPGGAYEQYF
CDR3nt: TGTGCCAGCAGAACCCCTGGGGGGGCTTACGAGCAGTACTTC

abundance: .
v_gene: TRBV7-8
j_gene: TRBJ1-1
d_gene: .
CDR3aa: CASSLGMGFRPEAFF
CDR3nt: TGTGCCAGCAGCTTAGGGATGGGGTTCAGACCCGAAGCTTTCTTT

abundance: few
v_gene: TRBV6-5
j_gene: TRBJ2-7
d_gene: .
CDR3aa: CASSYSHRDDEQYF
CDR3nt: TGTGCCAGCAGTTACTCCCACAGGGACGACGAGCAGTACTTC

abundance: many
v_gene: TRBV10-1
j_gene: TRBJ2-2
d_gene: TRBD2
CDR3aa: CASSGTSGIVTGELFF
CDR3nt: TGCGCCAGCAGTGGGACTAGCGGTATAGTCACCGGGGAGCTGTTTTTT

abundance: few
v_gene: TRBV2
j_gene: TRBJ1-6
d_gene: .
CDR3aa: CASRPGIVSYNSPLHF
CDR3nt: TGTGCCAGCAGACCAGGGATAGTCTCCTATAATTCACCCCTCCACTTT

abundance: many
v_gene: TRBV10-3
j_gene: TRBJ1-5
d_gene: .
CDR3aa: CAISESRVVGQPQHF
CDR3nt: TGTGCCATCAGTGAGAGCAGGGTGGTAGGCCAGCCCCAGCATTTT

abundance: many
v_gene: TRBV24-1
j_gene: TRBJ2-7
d_gene: .
CDR3aa: CATSGKYGQSDEQYF
CDR3nt: TGTGCCACCAGTGGGAAATACGGACAGTCGGACGAGCAGTACTTC

abundance: many
v_gene: TRBV13
j_gene: TRBJ1-1
d_gene: .
CDR3aa: CASSLGAAEAFF
CDR3nt: TGTGCCAGCAGCTTGGGGGCGGCTGAAGCTTTCTTT

abundance: many
v_gene: TRBV6-5
j_gene: TRBJ1-1
d_gene: .
CDR3aa: CASSSRQPNTEAFF
CDR3nt: TGTGCCAGCAGCTCTCGGCAGCCGAACACTGAAGCTTTCTTT

abundance: many
v_gene: TRBV11-2
j_gene: TRBJ2-5
d_gene: .
CDR3aa: CASSTGRQETQYF
CDR3nt: TGTGCCAGCAGCACGGGTCGTCAAGAGACCCAGTACTTC

abundance: .
v_gene: TRBV12-3/TRBV12-4
j_gene: TRBJ2-7
d_gene: .
CDR3aa: CASSLAPGPYEQYF
CDR3nt: TGTGCCAGCAGTTTAGCGCCCGGCCCCTACGAGCAGTACTTC

abundance: many
v_gene: TRBV6-1
j_gene: TRBJ1-2
d_gene: TRBD1
CDR3aa: CASRDRTDDGYTF
CDR3nt: TGTGCCAGCAGGGACAGGACGGATGATGGCTACACCTTC

abundance: many
v_gene: TRBV6-5
j_gene: TRBJ1-5
d_gene: .
CDR3aa: CASSLERSNQPQHF
CDR3nt: TGTGCCAGCAGTTTAGAGAGAAGCAATCAGCCCCAGCATTTT

abundance: .
v_gene: TRBV27
j_gene: TRBJ1-6
d_gene: TRBD1
CDR3aa: CASRSLDRGGSPLHF
CDR3nt: TGTGCCAGCCGATCCCTGGACAGGGGAGGCTCACCCCTCCACTTT

abundance: .
v_gene: TRBV7-6
j_gene: TRBJ2-7
d_gene: .
CDR3aa: CASSLGTIGPYDQYF
CDR3nt: TGTGCCAGCAGCTTAGGGACTATCGGACCCTACGATCAGTACTTC

abundance: many
v_gene: TRBV2
j_gene: TRBJ1-2
d_gene: .
CDR3aa: CASRTPEGGNYGYTF
CDR3nt: TGTGCCAGCAGAACGCCGGAGGGTGGTAACTATGGCTACACCTTC

abundance: many
v_gene: TRBV7-3
j_gene: TRBJ2-5
d_gene: TRBD2
CDR3aa: CASSLGTSAETQYF
CDR3nt: TGTGCCAGCAGCTTGGGGACTAGCGCGGAGACCCAGTACTTC

abundance: once
v_gene: TRBV3-1
j_gene: TRBJ2-7
d_gene: TRBD2
CDR3aa: CASTDTAGTSYEQYF
CDR3nt: TGTGCCAGCACCGACACAGCGGGGACCTCCTACGAGCAGTACTTC

abundance: many
v_gene: TRBV6-2/TRBV6-3
j_gene: TRBJ2-5
d_gene: .
CDR3aa: CASSYFRGSEETQYF
CDR3nt: TGTGCCAGCAGTTACTTCCGGGGGAGCGAGGAGACCCAGTACTTC

abundance: .
v_gene: TRBV12-3/TRBV12-4
j_gene: TRBJ2-5
d_gene: TRBD2
CDR3aa: CASRPRGGLQETQYF
CDR3nt: TGTGCCAGCAGACCTCGGGGGGGCCTGCAAGAGACCCAGTACTTC

abundance: few
v_gene: TRBV4-2
j_gene: TRBJ2-2
d_gene: .
CDR3aa: CASSQGRQVNTGELFF
CDR3nt: TGTGCCAGCAGCCAAGGAAGACAAGTGAACACCGGGGAGCTGTTTTTT

abundance: many
v_gene: TRBV27
j_gene: TRBJ1-3
d_gene: .
CDR3aa: CASGRYSGNTIYF
CDR3nt: TGTGCCAGTGGACGCTACTCTGGAAACACCATATATTTT

abundance: many
v_gene: TRBV7-3
j_gene: TRBJ2-2
d_gene: TRBD1
CDR3aa: CASSLMGQYSKLFF
CDR3nt: TGTGCCAGCAGCTTAATGGGACAGTATAGTAAGCTGTTTTTT

abundance: .
v_gene: TRBV7-9
j_gene: TRBJ2-5
d_gene: .
CDR3aa: CASSLSTYQETQYF
CDR3nt: TGTGCCAGCAGCTTGTCGACTTACCAAGAGACCCAGTACTTC

abundance: many
v_gene: TRBV25-1
j_gene: TRBJ2-2
d_gene: .
CDR3aa: CASSELDSSNTGELFF
CDR3nt: TGTGCCAGCAGTGAATTGGACAGTTCGAACACCGGGGAGCTGTTTTTT

abundance: many
v_gene: TRBV29-1
j_gene: TRBJ1-2
d_gene: .
CDR3aa: CSVEGRLSYGYTF
CDR3nt: TGCAGCGTTGAAGGCCGCTTATCCTATGGCTACACCTTC

abundance: many
v_gene: TRBV10-3
j_gene: TRBJ2-7
d_gene: .
CDR3aa: CAISPSGGGYEQYF
CDR3nt: TGTGCCATCAGTCCGTCAGGGGGGGGTTACGAGCAGTACTTC

abundance: many
v_gene: TRBV5-5
j_gene: TRBJ2-2
d_gene: .
CDR3aa: CASSRPQTTGELFF
CDR3nt: TGTGCCAGCAGCCGCCCACAGACCACCGGGGAGCTGTTTTTT

abundance: .
v_gene: TRBV2
j_gene: TRBJ1-1
d_gene: TRBD1
CDR3aa: CASRQGVNTEAFF
CDR3nt: TGTGCCAGTCGACAGGGGGTAAACACTGAAGCTTTCTTT

abundance: many
v_gene: TRBV10-2
j_gene: TRBJ2-7
d_gene: .
CDR3aa: CASRSLQGGHRKTYEQYF
CDR3nt: TGCGCCAGCAGGTCGCTACAGGGCGGCCATCGGAAGACATACGAGCAGTACTTC

abundance: many
v_gene: TRBV12-3/TRBV12-4
j_gene: TRBJ2-5
d_gene: TRBD1
CDR3aa: CASSFIGPGGGGTQYF
CDR3nt: TGTGCCAGCAGTTTCATTGGGCCAGGGGGCGGCGGGACCCAGTACTTC

abundance: many
v_gene: TRBV20-1
j_gene: TRBJ2-4
d_gene: TRBD2
CDR3aa: CSVTAGAVNIQYF
CDR3nt: TGCAGTGTAACAGCGGGGGCCGTAAACATTCAGTACTTC

abundance: many
v_gene: TRBV10-3
j_gene: TRBJ1-1
d_gene: .
CDR3aa: CAISETGNTEAFF
CDR3nt: TGTGCCATCAGTGAAACAGGGAACACTGAAGCTTTCTTT

abundance: .
v_gene: TRBV12-3/TRBV12-4
j_gene: TRBJ1-1
d_gene: .
CDR3aa: CASSSTTGGGEAFF
CDR3nt: TGTGCCAGCAGTTCAACAACGGGGGGAGGTGAAGCTTTCTTT

abundance: many
v_gene: TRBV30
j_gene: TRBJ2-7
d_gene: .
CDR3aa: CAWSGTLSYEQYF
CDR3nt: TGTGCCTGGAGTGGCACACTCTCCTACGAGCAGTACTTC

abundance: many
v_gene: TRBV20-1
j_gene: TRBJ1-1
d_gene: .
CDR3aa: CSARATEAFF
CDR3nt: TGCAGTGCTAGGGCTACCGAGGCTTTCTTT

abundance: many
v_gene: TRBV6-2/TRBV6-3
j_gene: TRBJ1-5
d_gene: .
CDR3aa: CASGHRPGGQPQHF
CDR3nt: TGTGCCAGCGGCCACCGCCCCGGAGGTCAGCCCCAGCATTTT